This T cell receptor (beta chain) was sequenced during a study of T cell changes during pregnancy in multiple sclerosis (dated by TCRdb to between 2017 and 2020). About the full investigation: Changes in the T cell repertoire over the course of pregnancy were examined in this study in women with multiple sclerosis.

Reading the germline V gene gives CDR1 SGHRS and CDR2 YFSETQ. Spanning cysteine to phenylalanine, the CDR3 consists of 13 amino acids. Only CDR3 DNA remains: 39 bases, in frame from the first base. V is clipped by 4 bases and J by 9 bases, and the sequence between their germline boundaries is 13 bases long. About this clone: Its specific antigen is unknown. Base quality data are lacking; no much larger clone is found one base away.

Libraries were prepared through the immunoSEQ multiplex PCR assay. TCRdb limited this immuneACCESS table to in-frame rearrangements with V and J called. A share of clones is missing; checked studies link under half to unresolved V genes, and the rest is unexplained. Across this sample there are 32,000 or so clones, with 85% to 95% seen only once. Approximately 0.37% of the sample comes from the top ten. This clonotype was sampled from a female donor with multiple sclerosis, enrolled in a pregnancy study. Recombination joined TRBV5-1 with TRBJ2-2, with the D gene not confidently named. The source was CD4+ T cells from peripheral blood mononuclear cells, collected in the second trimester of pregnancy. The CDR3 protein: CASSPSIIRELFF. The DNA sequence reads TGCGCCAGCAGCCCATCTATCATCAGGGAGCTGTTTTTT. Supplemented by the reference TRBV5-1 and TRBJ2-2 proteins around the CDR3, the complete variable domain is KAGVTQTPRYLIKTRGQQVTLSCSPISGHRSVSWYQQTPGQGLQFLFEYFSETQRNKGNFPGRFSGRQFSNSRSEMNVSTLELGDSALYLCASSPSIIRELFFGEGSRLTVL.